This TCR beta chain was captured in a study of shared clonotypes between healthy human individuals (TCRdb year 2020). Regarding the study in general: A couple of women and three men aged 18 to 49 years were included in the cohort. Libraries were prepared and TCR repertoires were sequenced by different laboratories using diverse techniques, in order to increase sequencing depth and limit assay-specific biases. To estimate repertoire size and how much clonotype sharing occurs between individuals, the study deeply sequenced the blood TCR repertoires of about 5 healthy adults. For each donor, CD4 naive and CD4 memory were each run on three plates, CD8 naive on two plates, and CD8 memory on one plate. Between about 0.94 and 8.9 billion PBMCs per donor were obtained by leukapheresis. The paper as a whole reports these results and caveats: Pairwise subsampling led to the expectation that sequencing depth would affect the degree of clonotype sharing among donors. Larger estimated clonotype richness was generally found for naive subsets than for memory subsets. When a handful of donors were compared, the shared fraction of clonotypes was roughly 4.8% for naive CD4, roughly 3.4% for naive CD8, roughly 2.3% for memory CD4, and 0.3% to 0.5% for memory CD8. Even with the large sequencing depth, rarefaction of the sorted-subset datasets indicated that sequencing was incomplete. Because the study included only a small number of donors, the genetic and exposure-history diversity represented was limited. Sampling was restricted to blood, and TCR repertoires in tissue are likely to differ from TCR repertoires in blood. Compared with non-shared clonotypes, the clonotypes found in all four sorted-subset donors had higher generation probabilities.

TCR CDR3 regions were amplified from genomic DNA by multiplex PCR using the deep immunoSEQ assay. For each cell subset, the extracted genomic DNA was distributed evenly across all wells of several immunoSEQ 96-well plates, and each plate served as one replicate. For sorted subsets, about 200 ng genomic DNA, equal to 30,000 to 35,000 T cell genomes, was loaded into each replicate PCR. The purified libraries were quantified using a Qubit 3.0 fluorometer, sized with a Bioanalyzer 2100, and then quantified again using the KAPA Library Quantification kit. Every immunoSEQ 96-well plate was sequenced on a dedicated single-read 150-cycle Illumina NextSeq 550 flow cell. Per the original workflow: Because the immunoSEQ output included only junctional sequences and no quality scores, the filtering could not be the same as the filtering used for full-length reads. To assign V/J genes and CDR3, sequences were annotated using PyIR, a Python wrapper for IgBLAST v1.9, with IMGT germline references. Any read was removed if the V/J assignment was weak (E-value above 1e-6), the CDR3 was missing, or the read contained stop codons, out-of-frame junctions, or ambiguous translated residues. V3J clonotypes were defined as sequences sharing an identical inferred V gene, J gene, and CDR3 amino acid sequence. The percentage overlap between two repertoires was calculated by dividing the number of shared unique clonotypes by the size of the smaller repertoire. Repertoire richness was assessed with RTK rarefaction, the Chao1 estimator, and Recon v2.1 estimates of unobserved clonotypes. Generation probabilities were computed with OLGA for all TCRbeta clonotypes obtained by the gDNA method from a few donors. Imported from immuneACCESS, the table was reduced by TCRdb to in-frame sequences with V and J called. These copies leave out some clones; in studies compared against another copy, an unresolved V gene accounts for under half, and the cause of the remainder is not known. V and J calls and clone size follow that table, whereas D and trimming were derived from the DNA. The table for this sample lists over 95,000 clones; around 65% of them were counted only once. About 22% of the sample is in the top ten clones.

Comments on this clone: Its target antigen remains unknown. Base-call qualities are not available, and no considerably larger clone is one nucleotide away.

Sequences GTSNPN (CDR1) and SVGIG (CDR2) are obtained from the germline V gene (reference sequence). The CDR3 starts with the cysteine, ends with the phenylalanine, and has 11 residues. Only the CDR3 part of the read is kept: 33 bases, read in frame from the first base. V is clipped by 3 bases and J by 6 bases, and the sequence between their germline boundaries is 5 bases long. Healthy HIV-negative adults with no recently reported acute infections or vaccinations were included as donors. Every donor was a Caucasian adult living in Nashville, Tennessee, USA. CD8 memory samples combined magnetically selected CD45RO+ cells with CCR7-negative CD45RA+ effector memory (TemRA) cells. After blood collection by leukapheresis, PBMCs were isolated using Ficoll-Histopaque density gradient centrifugation and then cryopreserved in the vapor phase of liquid nitrogen. Analytical flow cytometry was used to check the purity and quantity of every magnetically sorted T cell population. Genomic DNA was isolated from each sorted fraction and quantified by UV absorbance on a Nanodrop 2000c.

Sequencing input: memory CD8+ T cells sorted from blood. This specimen's cell subset or site label, interpreted: CD45RO+ cells pooled with CCR7-negative TemRA cells. The sequence is built from TRBV30 and TRBJ1-4, with the D gene call left open. The TCR was taken from a woman in her 30s in good health. The nucleotide sequence is given as TGTGCCTGGAGGCTATATGAAAAACTGTTTTTT. This codes for CAWRLYEKLFF.